The rows below give T cell receptor beta chains drawn from one sample of a study of OX40 agonist ivuxolimab in advanced cancers. The data were produced by immunoSEQ multiplex PCR, yet TCRdb's version contains in-frame clones alone and is incomplete. The table has more than 60,000 clones, approximately 90% seen once. Sequencing used CD4+ or CD8+ T cells sorted from blood, obtained in a trial of the OX40 agonist ivuxolimab. The receptors here all came from an adult with an advanced solid tumor such as melanoma, head and neck, liver or kidney cancer. Each CDR3 is given with its conserved first and last residue. A D gene is named only where the DNA matches it firmly. Clone size is shown for a subset of rows, as once, few, many or a class of expanded clone.

size: -; J: TRBJ1-5; V: TRBV6-6; D: -; CDR3: CASSYRETNQPQHF; DNA: TGTGCCAGCAGTTACAGGGAGACCAATCAGCCCCAGCATTTT
size: -; J: TRBJ1-1; V: TRBV7-2; D: -; CDR3: CASSQNFSSRARATEAFF; DNA: TGTGCCAGCAGCCAGAACTTCTCCTCCAGAGCACGAGCCACTGAAGCTTTCTTT
size: -; J: TRBJ1-2; V: TRBV6-1; D: -; CDR3: CASSEVGDYGYTF; DNA: TGTGCCAGCAGTGAGGTGGGGGACTATGGCTACACCTTC
size: -; J: TRBJ1-3; V: TRBV9; D: TRBD1; CDR3: CASSKQGMPGNTIYF; DNA: TGTGCCAGCAGCAAACAGGGGATGCCTGGAAACACCATATATTTT
size: once; J: TRBJ1-1; V: TRBV30; D: -; CDR3: CAWSRANTEAFF; DNA: TGTGCCTGGTCCCGGGCGAACACTGAAGCTTTCTTT
size: -; J: TRBJ2-7; V: TRBV7-6; D: TRBD1; CDR3: CASSLNPSWQGATYEQYF; DNA: TGTGCCAGCAGCTTAAACCCGTCGTGGCAGGGGGCGACGTACGAGCAGTACTTC
size: -; J: TRBJ2-3; V: TRBV10-1; D: -; CDR3: CASSEEGNTDTQYF; DNA: TGCGCCAGCAGTGAGGAGGGAAACACAGATACGCAGTATTTT
size: -; J: TRBJ2-5; V: TRBV18; D: TRBD1; CDR3: CASSPGRQGAGETQYF; DNA: TGTGCCAGCTCACCAGGCCGACAGGGGGCTGGGGAGACCCAGTACTTC
size: -; J: TRBJ1-1; V: TRBV7-2; D: -; CDR3: CASSLQSRSGTEAFF; DNA: TGTGCCAGCAGCCTTCAATCCCGGAGCGGCACTGAAGCTTTCTTT
size: once; J: TRBJ1-2; V: TRBV7-2; D: -; CDR3: CASSSLSVRGYTF; DNA: TGTGCCAGCAGCTCCCTCTCGGTTAGGGGCTACACCTTC
size: -; J: TRBJ2-1; V: TRBV7-2; D: -; CDR3: CASTVLADNEQFF; DNA: TGTGCCAGCACCGTTCTAGCCGACAATGAGCAGTTCTTC
size: -; J: TRBJ1-4; V: TRBV2; D: TRBD1; CDR3: CASSYGQGAREKLFF; DNA: TGTGCCAGCAGCTATGGACAGGGGGCTAGAGAAAAACTGTTTTTT
size: -; J: TRBJ2-3; V: TRBV11-2; D: -; CDR3: CASSFGDLRDTDTQYF; DNA: TGTGCCAGCAGCTTTGGCGACTTGCGGGACACAGATACGCAGTATTTT
size: -; J: TRBJ1-1; V: TRBV5-6; D: -; CDR3: CASSLVWDFNTEAFF; DNA: TGTGCCAGCAGCTTGGTCTGGGACTTCAACACTGAAGCTTTCTTT
size: -; J: TRBJ2-6; V: TRBV5-1; D: -; CDR3: CASSLVVSGANVLTF; DNA: TGCGCCAGCAGCTTGGTAGTCTCTGGGGCCAACGTCCTGACTTTC
size: -; J: TRBJ2-1; V: TRBV7-9; D: TRBD1; CDR3: CASRTGTGIYNEQFF; DNA: TGTGCCAGCAGGACCGGGACAGGGATTTACAATGAGCAGTTCTTC
size: -; J: TRBJ1-4; V: TRBV5-6; D: -; CDR3: CASSSLTPTNEKLFF; DNA: TGTGCCAGCAGCTCACTGACCCCAACTAATGAAAAACTGTTTTTT
size: -; J: TRBJ1-5; V: TRBV7-2; D: -; CDR3: CASSPYGVGPQHF; DNA: TGTGCCAGCAGCCCTTATGGTGTAGGCCCCCAGCATTTT
size: -; J: TRBJ2-3; V: TRBV6-4; D: -; CDR3: CASSVQGYTDTQYF; DNA: TGTGCCAGCAGTGTCCAGGGTTACACAGATACGCAGTATTTT
size: -; J: TRBJ1-3; V: TRBV7-2; D: -; CDR3: CASSLVGGENTIYF; DNA: TGTGCCAGCAGCTTAGTGGGAGGCGAAAACACCATATATTTT
size: once; J: TRBJ1-4; V: TRBV6-1; D: -; CDR3: CASSELAGANEKLFF; DNA: TGTGCCAGCAGTGAACTGGCAGGGGCAAACGAAAAACTGTTTTTT
size: -; J: TRBJ2-1; V: TRBV20-1; D: -; CDR3: CSAKHTEQFF; DNA: TGCAGTGCTAAACACACGGAGCAGTTCTTC
size: -; J: TRBJ2-6; V: TRBV30; D: TRBD1; CDR3: CAWRLTGRGANVLTF; DNA: TGTGCCTGGAGACTGACAGGGCGTGGGGCCAACGTCCTGACTTTC
size: -; J: TRBJ2-5; V: TRBV4-2; D: -; CDR3: CASSQGSQETQYF; DNA: TGTGCCAGCAGCCAAGGTTCGCAAGAGACCCAGTACTTC
size: -; J: TRBJ2-1; V: TRBV5-1; D: TRBD1; CDR3: CASSLGAGTGYNEQFF; DNA: TGCGCCAGCAGCTTGGGGGCCGGGACAGGGTACAATGAGCAGTTCTTC
size: -; J: TRBJ1-2; V: TRBV6-5; D: TRBD1; CDR3: CASSYRDRDPSGYTF; DNA: TGTGCCAGCAGTTACCGGGACAGGGACCCCTCTGGCTACACCTTC
size: once; J: TRBJ2-1; V: TRBV5-1; D: TRBD1; CDR3: CASAPGDRDNNEQFF; DNA: TGCGCCAGCGCCCCCGGGGACAGGGACAACAATGAGCAGTTCTTC
size: -; J: TRBJ1-2; V: TRBV27; D: TRBD1; CDR3: CASSLSVRTGANYGYTF; DNA: TGTGCCAGCAGTTTATCGGTTCGAACAGGGGCTAACTATGGCTACACCTTC
size: -; J: TRBJ2-3; V: TRBV6-5; D: -; CDR3: CASRPGTGYLDTQYF; DNA: TGTGCCAGCAGACCCGGGACGGGTTATTTGGATACGCAGTATTTT
size: few; J: TRBJ1-3; V: TRBV7-6; D: -; CDR3: CASSLNSNAGNTIYF; DNA: TGTGCCAGCAGCTTAAACAGCAATGCTGGAAACACCATATATTTT
size: -; J: TRBJ1-4; V: TRBV11-2; D: -; CDR3: CASRRGGNEKLFF; DNA: TGTGCCAGCAGGAGGGGCGGTAATGAAAAACTGTTTTTT
size: few; J: TRBJ1-6; V: TRBV19; D: TRBD1; CDR3: CASGQEGENSPLHF; DNA: TGTGCCAGTGGACAGGAGGGGGAGAATTCACCCCTCCACTTT
size: -; J: TRBJ1-2; V: TRBV4-1; D: TRBD1; CDR3: CASSQVLRRAGTALILNYGYTF; DNA: TGCGCCAGCAGCCAAGTCCTCAGGAGGGCCGGGACAGCCCTTATCCTGAACTATGGCTACACCTTC
size: few; J: TRBJ1-2; V: TRBV12-5; D: -; CDR3: CASGSMYGYTF; DNA: TGTGCTAGTGGTTCCATGTATGGCTACACCTTC
size: -; J: TRBJ1-1; V: TRBV6-5; D: -; CDR3: CASRKARLGNTEAFF; DNA: TGTGCCAGCAGGAAGGCTAGGTTGGGGAACACTGAAGCTTTCTTT
size: -; J: TRBJ1-6; V: TRBV30; D: -; CDR3: CAWSKAGISGPYNSPLHF; DNA: TGTGCCTGGTCGAAAGCAGGGATCTCAGGCCCCTATAATTCACCCCTCCACTTT
size: few; J: TRBJ2-2; V: TRBV7-6; D: -; CDR3: CASSLARSNTGELFF; DNA: TGTGCCAGCAGCTTAGCCAGGAGCAACACCGGGGAGCTGTTTTTT
size: -; J: TRBJ2-1; V: TRBV5-5; D: TRBD1; CDR3: CASSLERQGGYNEQFF; DNA: TGTGCCAGCAGCTTGGAGAGACAGGGGGGTTACAATGAGCAGTTCTTC
size: -; J: TRBJ2-1; V: TRBV12-5; D: -; CDR3: CASGGRDENSYNEQFF; DNA: TGTGCTAGTGGTGGCAGGGACGAGAACTCCTACAATGAGCAGTTCTTC